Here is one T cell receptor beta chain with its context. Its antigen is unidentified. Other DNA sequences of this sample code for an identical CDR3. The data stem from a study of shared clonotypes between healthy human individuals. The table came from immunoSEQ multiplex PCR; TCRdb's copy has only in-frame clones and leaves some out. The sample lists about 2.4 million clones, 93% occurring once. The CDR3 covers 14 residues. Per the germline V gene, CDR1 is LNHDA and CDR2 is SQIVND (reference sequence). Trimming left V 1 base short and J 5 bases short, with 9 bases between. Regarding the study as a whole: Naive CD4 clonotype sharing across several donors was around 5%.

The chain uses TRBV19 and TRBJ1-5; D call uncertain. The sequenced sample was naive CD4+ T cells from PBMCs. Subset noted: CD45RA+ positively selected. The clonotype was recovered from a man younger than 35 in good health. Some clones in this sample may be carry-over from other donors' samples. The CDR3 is CASSIVGGHQPQHF. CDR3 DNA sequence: TGTGCCAGTAGTATAGTAGGCGGTCATCAGCCCCAGCATTTT. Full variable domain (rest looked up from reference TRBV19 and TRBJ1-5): DGGITQSPKYLFRKEGQNVTLSCEQNLNHDAMYWYRQDPGQGLRLIYYSQIVNDFQKGDIAEGYSVSREKKESFPLTVTSAQKNPTAFYLCASSIVGGHQPQHFGDGTRLSIL.